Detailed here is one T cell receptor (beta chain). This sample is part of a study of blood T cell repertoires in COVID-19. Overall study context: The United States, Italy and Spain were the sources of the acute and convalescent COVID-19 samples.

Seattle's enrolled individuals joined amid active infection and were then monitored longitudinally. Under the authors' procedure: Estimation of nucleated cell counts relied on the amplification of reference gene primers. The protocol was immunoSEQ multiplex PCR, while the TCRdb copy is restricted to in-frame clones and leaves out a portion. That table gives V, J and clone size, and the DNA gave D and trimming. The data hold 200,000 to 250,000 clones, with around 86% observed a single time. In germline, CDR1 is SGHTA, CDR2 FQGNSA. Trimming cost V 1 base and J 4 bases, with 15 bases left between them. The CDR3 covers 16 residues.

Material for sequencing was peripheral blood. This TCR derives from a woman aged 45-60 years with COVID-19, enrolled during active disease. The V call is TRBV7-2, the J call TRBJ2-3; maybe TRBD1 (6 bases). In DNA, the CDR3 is TGTGCCAGCAGCTTAGTTGGGGGCTCTTACGCAGATACGCAGTATTTT. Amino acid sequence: CASSLVGGSYADTQYF.